The next 31 T cell receptor beta chains were all read from a single sample in a study of shared clonotypes between healthy human individuals. Sequenced by immunoSEQ multiplex PCR; TCRdb stores in-frame clones only, minus some. The sample yields roughly 2,300,000 clones, approximately 90% seen once. The sample consisted of naive CD4+ T cells from PBMCs. Subset meaning: CD45RA+ positively selected. All receptors derive from a man between 18 and 29 years old in good health. Some clones in this sample may be carry-over from other donors' samples.

Comment on this clone: Within the sample, other DNA sequences also encode this same CDR3. The chain has TRBV5-1 and TRBJ2-1; D unclear. The CDR3 length is 12 residues. V was clipped by 1 base and J by 5 bases, with 4 bases between them. Looked up from germline, CDR1 is SGHRS and CDR2 is YFSETQ. Written as DNA, the CDR3 is TGCGCCAGCAGCTTGACAGACAATGAGCAGTTCTTC. Its protein is CASSLTDNEQFF.

In its sample, this clone was seen a few times. This chain uses TRBV9 with TRBJ2-7, with D possibly called TRBD1 or TRBD2 (6 bases each). Trimming removed 3 bases at V and 5 bases at J, with 18 bases between. CDR1 is SGDLS and CDR2 is YYNGEE in the germline V gene. This CDR3 is 15 amino acids long. The DNA for the CDR3 is TGTGCCAGCAGCGCCGGGGCGTGGGGGGCCGACGAGCAGTACTTC. Residues: CASSAGAWGADEQYF.

This clone was seen only once. The rearrangement links TRBV11-1 to TRBJ2-1; 13 bases fit TRBD2. There are 15 residues in the CDR3. Germline V CDR1 and CDR2: SGHAT, FQDESV (reference sequence). The V segment lost 2 bases and the J segment 7 bases; nucleotides outside the gene matches: 2. CDR3 amino acids: CASSLPGLAGNEQFF. The CDR3 DNA reads as TGTGCCAGCAGCTTACCGGGACTAGCGGGAAATGAGCAGTTCTTC.

This clone has a single count. The CDR3 loop reads CAITPRSSGNTIYF. As DNA, the CDR3 is TGTGCCATTACGCCTAGGTCCTCTGGAAACACCATATATTTT. This chain uses TRBV10-3 with TRBJ1-3; no definite D call. V dropped 9 bases and J dropped 0 bases, with 12 bases sitting between them. CDR1 and CDR2 from the germline V gene are ENHRY and SYGVKD. The length of the CDR3 is 14 residues.

The rearrangement joins TRBV5-1 to TRBJ1-4, with D perhaps TRBD1 (5 bases). Germline loops: CDR1 SGHRS, CDR2 YFSETQ. The CDR3 contains 17 residues. Trimming left V 3 bases short and J 0 bases short, with 15 bases between. The chain's CDR3 is CASSSGRTFATNEKLFF. The CDR3 DNA reads TGCGCCAGCAGCTCGGGACGGACCTTTGCAACTAATGAAAAACTGTTTTTT.

The rearrangement joins TRBV5-4 to TRBJ2-7; D is uncertain. Germline lookup yields CDR1 SGHNT and CDR2 YYREEE (reference sequence). This CDR3 contains 12 residues. V lost 1 base to trimming and J lost 5 bases, with 7 bases between them. The CDR3 coding sequence is TGTGCCAGCAGCTTGCCGTCTCACGAGCAGTACTTC. Its translation is CASSLPSHEQYF.

V gene TRBV7-3 combines with J gene TRBJ2-1; 11 nucleotides align to TRBD2. The CDR3 is 16 residues long. CDR1 is SGHTA and CDR2 is FQGTGA in the germline V gene. The junction had 6 bases not matched to a gene; V was cut back by 1 base and J by 7 bases. The CDR3 spells CASSLSLTSGSNEQFF. DNA of the CDR3: TGTGCCAGCAGCTTAAGTTTAACTAGCGGGAGTAATGAGCAGTTCTTC.

This clone was counted once. The rearrangement uses TRBV18 and TRBJ2-3, with D possibly being TRBD2 (5 bases). The V gene's germline CDR1 is KGHSH and CDR2 LQKENI. The CDR3 length is 13 residues. V was shortened by 5 bases and J by 8 bases, with 14 bases between the two germline ends. CDR3 nucleotides: TGTGCCAGCTCATCCTCCCCCGAGGGTACGCAGTATTTT. Translated, it gives CASSSSPEGTQYF.

This clone was seen a handful of times. The chain uses TRBV27 and TRBJ1-5; D gene uncertain. Germline-derived CDR1 and CDR2 are MNHEY and SMNVEV (reference sequence). The CDR3 sequence is 12 residues long. Trimming stripped 7 bases from V and 6 bases from J, with 10 bases between. The CDR3 region is CASTFLFQPQHF. CDR3 bases: TGTGCCAGCACCTTCCTTTTTCAGCCCCAGCATTTT.

J is TRBJ1-2 and V is TRBV19, with D possibly matching TRBD1 (5 bases). The V and J ends lost 8 bases and 3 bases respectively, with 13 bases between them. The CDR3 has 13 residues. Germline V gene sequence: CDR1 LNHDA, CDR2 SQIVND (reference sequence). DNA of the CDR3: TGTGCCAGTCGGAGGGACCGCTACTATGGCTACACCTTC. Its translation is CASRRDRYYGYTF.

Written as DNA, the CDR3 is TGTGCCAGCAGAGTCCTTTCGGCCGCTTTCTTT. This sequence encodes CASRVLSAAFF. The rearrangement uses TRBV2 and TRBJ1-1; D not resolved. From germline, CDR1 is SNHLY and CDR2 FYNNEI. The V end lost 6 bases, the J end lost 11 bases, and 13 bases lay between the germline ends. The CDR3 runs 11 residues.

This clone was observed once. The chain has TRBV19 and TRBJ2-7; 10 positions match TRBD2. Germline V lookup: CDR1 LNHDA, CDR2 SQIVND (reference sequence). J gave up 7 bases and V 6 bases, and 9 bases lay outside the gene matches. This CDR3 has 14 amino acids. The CDR3 region has the DNA TGTGCCAGTAGAAGGACTAGCGGACCTCTGGAGCAGTACTTC. Encoded protein: CASRRTSGPLEQYF.

The chain recombines TRBV4-1 with TRBJ1-2; the match to TRBD1 covers 7 bases. The CDR3 has 16 amino acids. Unmatched junction bases numbered 8, after V lost 1 base and J lost 3 bases. Per the germline V gene, CDR1 is MGHRA and CDR2 is YSYEKL. The DNA for the CDR3 is TGCGCCAGCAGCCAAGCTTACAGGGGAAGCGACTATGGCTACACCTTC. The encoded protein is CASSQAYRGSDYGYTF.

The chain carries TRBV6-1 and TRBJ2-7; D is ambiguous. Germline values: CDR1 MNHNS, CDR2 SASEGT. The V end lost 6 bases, the J end lost 4 bases, and 16 bases lay between the germline ends. This CDR3 contains 14 residues. DNA of the CDR3: TGTGCCAGCAGGCAGGCCGGATCCCTTTACGAGCAGTACTTC. It yields the protein CASRQAGSLYEQYF.

This clone appeared once. The sample contains more than one DNA sequence encoding this CDR3. Here the CDR3 reads CASSSGLAGTGELFF. The CDR3 coding sequence is TGTGCCAGCAGCTCCGGACTAGCAGGCACCGGGGAGCTGTTTTTT. The rearrangement joins TRBV7-3 to TRBJ2-2; TRBD2 matches at 8 bases. Per the germline V gene, CDR1 is SGHTA and CDR2 is FQGTGA. V shed 4 bases, J shed 4 bases, and the junction held 5 bases outside the gene matches. This CDR3 contains 15 residues.

Written as DNA, the CDR3 is TGCGCCAGCAGGCTAGCGGGAGAGGTCACAGATACGCAGTATTTT. Its translation is CASRLAGEVTDTQYF. The chain is built from TRBV5-1 and TRBJ2-3; 10 nucleotides align to TRBD2. The CDR3 is made up of 15 amino acids. Germline V CDR1 and CDR2: SGHRS, YFSETQ. V was clipped by 5 bases and J by 2 bases; unmatched bases: 5.

The chain has TRBV7-2 and TRBJ2-3; D may be TRBD2 (5 bases). Trimming took 3 bases from V and 0 from J, leaving 13 bases between them. The CDR3 is made up of 16 amino acids. The germline V gene has CDR1 SGHTA and CDR2 FQGNSA. CDR3 nucleotides: TGTGCCAGCAGCTTGGGTTTAGCGCAAAGCACAGATACGCAGTATTTT. Translating gives CASSLGLAQSTDTQYF.

To note about this clone: Other DNA sequences of this sample code for an identical CDR3. The rearrangement uses TRBV9 and TRBJ1-2; no firm D call. There are 13 residues in the CDR3. Germline-derived CDR1 and CDR2 are SGDLS and YYNGEE. V was shortened by 0 bases and J by 4 bases, with 7 bases between the two germline ends. CDR3 nucleotides: TGTGCCAGCAGCGTAGGCCCGACCTATGGCTACACCTTC. Translating it yields CASSVGPTYGYTF. The entire variable domain, with the rest obtained from reference TRBV9 and TRBJ1-2, is as follows: DSGVTQTPKHLITATGQRVTLRCSPRSGDLSVYWYQQSLDQGLQFLIQYYNGEERAKGNILERFSAQQFPDLHSELNLSSLELGDSALYFCASSVGPTYGYTFGSGTRLTVV.

The V call is TRBV5-1, the J call TRBJ1-1, with 7 positions matching TRBD1. V lost 4 bases and J lost 3; bases outside the gene matches: 6. The V gene's germline CDR1 is SGHRS and CDR2 YFSETQ. CDR3 length: 14 residues. CDR3 region: CASSRGQLYTEAFF. CDR3 DNA sequence: TGCGCCAGCAGCAGGGGACAGCTTTACACTGAAGCTTTCTTT.

CDR3 protein: CASTPVLFF. In nucleotides, the CDR3 is TGTGCCAGTACCCCCGTACTGTTTTTT. The V call is TRBV19, the J call TRBJ1-4; D unresolved. CDR3 length: 9 amino acids. The V gene lost 7 bases and the J gene lost 13 bases, with 7 bases spanning the gap. Germline V lookup: CDR1 LNHDA, CDR2 SQIVND (reference sequence).

The chain has TRBV9 and TRBJ2-5; TRBD2 might be the D (5 bases). Germline CDR1 SGDLS, CDR2 YYNGEE. Between the trimmed V and J ends, which lost 0 bases and 5 bases, there was a span of 11 bases. The CDR3 consists of 14 residues. CDR3 amino acids: CASSVDWRRETQYF. In nucleotides, the CDR3 is TGTGCCAGCAGCGTAGATTGGAGGAGGGAGACCCAGTACTTC.

V gene TRBV5-6 combines with J gene TRBJ2-1, with a possible D match to TRBD2 (5 bases). Looked up from germline, CDR1 is SGHDT and CDR2 is YYEEEE. CDR3 length: 16 amino acids. Trimming took 0 bases from V and 2 from J, leaving 12 bases between them. CDR3 sequence: CASSLGFRRPYNEQFF. CDR3 nucleotides: TGTGCCAGCAGCTTGGGGTTTCGGAGGCCCTACAATGAGCAGTTCTTC.

The J gene is TRBJ2-1, the V gene TRBV4-3, with 10 positions matching TRBD2. With 0 bases clipped from V and 5 bases from J, the junction kept 10 bases outside the gene matches. CDR1 is LGHNA, CDR2 YSLEER, per germline. This CDR3 comprises 18 residues. The CDR3 bases are TGCGCCAGCAGCCAAGATCCCCGCGGACTAGCGGACGACAATGAGCAGTTCTTC. Translating it yields CASSQDPRGLADDNEQFF.

The chain employs TRBV11-3 and TRBJ2-7; 7 bases map to TRBD2. Trimming cost V 0 bases and J 2 bases; bases outside gene matches: 7. The V gene's germline CDR1 is SGHNT and CDR2 YENEEA. The length of the CDR3 is 16 residues. This CDR3 reads CASSLDSTGGPYEQYF. CDR3 sequence (DNA): TGTGCCAGCAGCTTAGATAGTACGGGAGGCCCCTACGAGCAGTACTTC.

The V call is TRBV19, the J call TRBJ2-1; 9 bases line up with TRBD1. The CDR3 length is 14 residues. Germline V gives CDR1 LNHDA, CDR2 SQIVND (reference sequence). V lost 4 bases, J lost 8 bases, and 6 bases stayed unmatched. CDR3 DNA: TGTGCCAGTAGTAACAGGGGGCTTATCGATGAGCAGTTCTTC. Amino acid sequence: CASSNRGLIDEQFF.

V and J are TRBV6-6 and TRBJ1-5; D uncertain. CDR3 length: 16 amino acids. With 6 bases removed from V and 2 bases from J, the gap between germline ends came to 17 bases. Germline CDR1 and CDR2: MNHNY and SVGAGI (reference sequence). CDR3 DNA: TGTGCCAGCAGAACCCCGACTCGAGCGGGCAATCAGCCCCAGCATTTT. It encodes CASRTPTRAGNQPQHF.

This chain joins TRBV19 and TRBJ1-4, with no clear D. Germline CDR1 LNHDA, CDR2 SQIVND (reference sequence). Trimming stripped 10 bases from V and 0 bases from J, with 12 bases between. The CDR3 sequence is 14 residues long. This CDR3 is CATRKEPTNEKLFF. For the CDR3, the DNA is TGTGCCACTCGGAAGGAGCCAACTAATGAAAAACTGTTTTTT.

The CDR3 spells CASSFGLAGGVKYEQYF. The DNA for the CDR3 is TGTGCCAGCAGCTTTGGGCTAGCGGGAGGAGTTAAATACGAGCAGTACTTC. The V and J genes are TRBV5-6 and TRBJ2-7; 11 nucleotides agree with TRBD2. V shed 2 bases, J shed 4 bases, and the junction held 11 bases outside the gene matches. The CDR3 length is 17 residues. CDR1 and CDR2 from the germline V gene are SGHDT and YYEEEE. Combining the CDR3 with reference TRBV5-6 and TRBJ2-7 gives the whole variable domain DAGVTQSPTHLIKTRGQQVTLRCSPKSGHDTVSWYQQALGQGPQFIFQYYEEEERQRGNFPDRFSGHQFPNYSSELNVNALLLGDSALYLCASSFGLAGGVKYEQYFGPGTRLTVT.

In DNA, the CDR3 is TGTGCCAGCAGCGCCCGACAGGGCACTGAAGCTTTCTTT. Protein product: CASSARQGTEAFF. The chain links TRBV2 to TRBJ1-1, with 7 positions matching TRBD1. The CDR3 has 13 residues. Germline lookup yields CDR1 SNHLY and CDR2 FYNNEI. Germline trimming cut 6 bases from V and 4 bases from J; bases unmatched to any gene: 5.

This chain links TRBV5-5 with TRBJ2-7; TRBD2 matches at 12 bases. V was clipped by 1 base and J by 3 bases; unmatched bases: 5. The CDR3 totals 16 residues. Germline CDR1 and CDR2: SGHKS and YYEKEE (reference sequence). CDR3 sequence: CASSLSPSGRVYEQYF. As DNA, the CDR3 is TGTGCCAGCAGCTTGTCTCCTAGCGGGAGGGTCTACGAGCAGTACTTC.

As concerns this clone: Within the sample, other DNA sequences also encode this same CDR3. The V and J genes are TRBV20-1 and TRBJ2-7, with D perhaps matching TRBD1 (5 bases). The germline V gene has CDR1 DFQATT and CDR2 SNEGSKA (reference sequence). V shed 3 bases and J shed 4 bases, with 7 bases lying between them. This CDR3 is 11 amino acids long. Here the CDR3 DNA reads TGCAGTGCTAGTAGGGGTTACGAGCAGTACTTC. Its translation is CSASRGYEQYF.